A single sample is the source of the 9 T cell receptor beta chains below, sequenced in a study of T cells after yellow fever vaccination. TCRdb reprocessed the 5' RACE reads with MiXCR, giving one entry per CDR3 protein. The sample has approximately 600,000 distinct CDR3 sequences, around an eighth seen once. Sequenced material: PBMCs, taken on the day of the yellow fever booster vaccination. The receptors shown here come from a man under 40 who received the YFV17D yellow fever vaccine.

The V call is TRBV5-6, the J call TRBJ2-5, with unresolved D. CDR1 and CDR2 from the germline V gene are SGHDT and YYEEEE. The CDR3 has 14 amino acids. V gave up 2 bases and J gave up 3 bases, with 11 bases separating them. Here the CDR3 DNA reads TGTGCCAGCAGCTTAGAAAGGTTTAAAGAGACCCAGTACTTC. It encodes CASSLERFKETQYF.

V and J are TRBV11-2 and TRBJ2-1; 13 nucleotides match TRBD2. Germline V gene lookup returns CDR1 SGHAT and CDR2 FQNNGV. This CDR3 is 18 amino acids long. Trimming took 1 base from V and 12 from J; bases not matched to a gene: 15. CDR3 sequence (DNA): TGTGCCAGCAGCTTAGGGGTACCGGGACTAGCGGGAACCCCATCGCAGTTCTTC. Encoded protein: CASSLGVPGLAGTPSQFF.

J is TRBJ2-3 and V is TRBV7-9; weak D call: TRBD2 (5 bases). Looked up from germline, CDR1 is SEHNR and CDR2 is FQNEAQ (reference sequence). The CDR3 is 14 amino acids. Trimming stripped 2 bases from V and 4 bases from J, with 10 bases between. CDR3 amino acids: CASSLRGISDTQYF. In DNA form, the CDR3 reads TGTGCCAGCAGCTTACGAGGGATCTCAGATACGCAGTATTTT.

This clonotype has a handful of counts. The chain uses TRBV5-1 and TRBJ2-3; 9 bases match TRBD2. Losses at the gene ends were 4 bases for V and 0 bases for J; bases not matched to a gene: 3. The CDR3 is 15 residues long. The germline gives CDR1 SGHRS, CDR2 YFSETQ. In DNA, the CDR3 is TGCGCCAGCAGCGGCGGGACTAGCAGCACAGATACGCAGTATTTT. Translation: CASSGGTSSTDTQYF.

The chain is built from TRBV6-2 or TRBV6-3 and TRBJ2-1; TRBD2 is a possible D gene (5 bases). Germline V gene lookup returns CDR1 MNHEY and CDR2 SVGEGT. Trimming removed 6 bases from V and 12 bases from J, with 18 bases in between. This CDR3 has 13 residues. CDR3 in DNA: TGTGCCAGCAGCCCCAGCGGTCTCCAGTGGCAGTTCTTC. It yields the protein CASSPSGLQWQFF.

The rearrangement uses TRBV5-1 and TRBJ2-1; D is unresolved. The germline V and J ends were trimmed by 6 bases and 3 bases, with 16 bases remaining between them. The CDR3 is 15 amino acids. The germline V gene encodes CDR1 SGHRS and CDR2 YFSETQ. CDR3 amino acids: CASTPVERDYNEQFF. The CDR3 DNA reads TGCGCCAGCACCCCGGTCGAGCGAGACTACAATGAGCAGTTCTTC.

Remarks on this clonotype: A read error may account for a junction end that differs from germline. The V and J genes are TRBV7-7 and TRBJ2-3; possibly TRBD1 or TRBD2 for D (5 bases each). Germline V CDR1 and CDR2: SSHAT, FNYEAQ (reference sequence). This CDR3 is built from 15 residues. CDR3 nucleotide sequence: TGTGCTAGCAGCGAGGGGACGGCCGCGGGTCATACGCAGTATTTT. Its translation: CASSEGTAAGHTQYF.

The chain recombines TRBV9 with TRBJ2-1, with 8 bases fitting TRBD1. Trimming took 0 bases from V and 2 from J; bases not matched to a gene: 4. The CDR3 consists of 16 residues. The V gene's germline CDR1 is SGDLS and CDR2 YYNGEE. The CDR3 loop reads CASSVDPTGAYNEQFF. CDR3 nucleotide sequence: TGTGCCAGCAGCGTAGACCCGACAGGGGCCTACAATGAGCAGTTCTTC. Supplemented by reference TRBV9 and TRBJ2-1, the full variable domain reads DSGVTQTPKHLITATGQRVTLRCSPRSGDLSVYWYQQSLDQGLQFLIQYYNGEERAKGNILERFSAQQFPDLHSELNLSSLELGDSALYFCASSVDPTGAYNEQFFGPGTRLTVL.

CDR3 region: CASRYSGSSYNEQFF. In DNA form, the CDR3 reads TGTGCCAGCAGATACAGCGGGAGCTCCTACAATGAGCAGTTCTTC. The chain joins TRBV27 to TRBJ2-1, with TRBD2 matching 8 bases. The V and J ends lost 6 bases and 0 bases, in that order; junction bases with no gene match: 4. Germline assignment: CDR1 MNHEY and CDR2 SMNVEV (reference sequence). The CDR3 is made up of 15 amino acids.